One sample yielded the 6 T cell receptor beta chains listed below, sequenced in a study of blood T cell repertoires in COVID-19. Method: immunoSEQ multiplex PCR; TCRdb's copy keeps in-frame clones and lacks some. The sample records some 180,000 clones, about 90% being singletons. What was sequenced was peripheral blood. These receptors were obtained from a man aged 50 to 60 with acute or convalescent COVID-19.

The chain joins TRBV11-2 to TRBJ2-2; 10 bases line up with TRBD2. CDR3 length equals 15 residues. After removal of 6 bases from V and 3 bases from J, the junction contained 4 bases not matched to a gene. Germline lookup yields CDR1 SGHAT and CDR2 FQNNGV. This CDR3 reads CASRERGGYTGELFF. DNA of the CDR3: TGTGCCAGCAGGGAGCGGGGGGGATACACCGGGGAGCTGTTTTTT. Together with reference TRBV11-2 and TRBJ2-2, the CDR3 gives the full variable domain: EAGVAQSPRYKIIEKRQSVAFWCNPISGHATLYWYQQILGQGPKLLIQFQNNGVVDDSQLPKDRFSAERLKGVDSTLKIQPAKLEDSAVYLCASRERGGYTGELFFGEGSRLTVL.

A note on this clone: One end of the junction varies from germline; a read error may be responsible. This chain connects TRBV4-1 to TRBJ2-2; 14 positions agree with TRBD2. Germline lookup yields CDR1 MGHRA and CDR2 YSYEKL. The CDR3 loop spans 18 amino acids. The CDR3 DNA reads TGCGCCCGCAGCCGGGGGGGACTAGCGGGAGTAGGGACCGGGGAGCTGTTTTTT. Its translation: CARSRGGLAGVGTGELFF.

V usage is TRBV19 and J usage is TRBJ2-2; D is perhaps TRBD2 (5 bases). V gave up 6 bases and J gave up 5 bases, with 13 bases separating them. The CDR3 consists of 14 residues. CDR1 is LNHDA and CDR2 is SQIVND in the germline V gene (reference sequence). The DNA of the CDR3 is TGTGCCAGTAGGCCCGGACTCTTTACCGGGGAGCTGTTTTTT. This encodes CASRPGLFTGELFF.

This chain connects TRBV7-9 to TRBJ2-1, with D perhaps matching TRBD2 (5 bases). The CDR3 sequence is 14 residues long. V lost 6 bases to trimming and J lost 2 bases, with 11 bases between them. Germline V gives CDR1 SEHNR, CDR2 FQNEAQ (reference sequence). The CDR3 reads CASRSGEPYNEQFF. The CDR3 nucleotides are TGTGCCAGCAGATCTGGGGAGCCCTACAATGAGCAGTTCTTC.

This clone was recorded once. The chain has TRBV11-2 and TRBJ1-2, with 7 bases aligning to TRBD1. CDR3 length: 15 amino acids. After removal of 0 bases from V and 8 bases from J, the junction contained 9 bases not matched to a gene. Germline CDR1 SGHAT, CDR2 FQNNGV. CDR3 DNA: TGTGCCAGCAGCTTAGATCCAAGGGGGCAGGGAGGCTACACCTTC. It codes for CASSLDPRGQGGYTF.

This chain uses TRBV5-1 with TRBJ1-2; 7 bases agree with TRBD1. V lost 5 bases to trimming and J lost 2 bases; unmatched junction nucleotides: 6. Germline V gene data show CDR1 as SGHRS and CDR2 as YFSETQ. The CDR3 sequence is 14 residues long. The CDR3 is CASSGETGNYGYTF. CDR3 nucleotides: TGCGCCAGCAGTGGGGAGACAGGGAACTATGGCTACACCTTC. Together with reference TRBV5-1 and TRBJ1-2, the CDR3 gives the full variable domain: KAGVTQTPRYLIKTRGQQVTLSCSPISGHRSVSWYQQTPGQGLQFLFEYFSETQRNKGNFPGRFSGRQFSNSRSEMNVSTLELGDSALYLCASSGETGNYGYTFGSGTRLTVV.